These T cell receptor beta chains were read from a single sample in a study of vaccination and CD4 T cells after COVID-19. Antigens for these TCRs are unknown. TCRdb reprocessed the PCR reads via MiXCR and lists one record per CDR3 protein. The sample includes over 4,500 distinct CDR3 sequences, 46% of them seen just once. The sequenced sample was CD4+ T cells from blood, cultured in vitro. The receptors were gathered from a human donor who had recovered from COVID-19. Each CDR3 is given with its conserved first and last residue. A D gene is named only where the DNA matches it firmly. Clone size is not always given. Where it is, it says once, few, many or a class for expanded clones.

J gene: TRBJ1-6; D gene: TRBD1; clone size: -; V gene: TRBV4-3; CDR3 DNA: TGCGCCAGCAGCCAAGATCTGTTCGGGGGGACAGATCATTCACCCCTCCACTTT; CDR3 protein: CASSQDLFGGTDHSPLHF
J gene: TRBJ1-2; D gene: -; clone size: -; V gene: TRBV6-1; CDR3 DNA: TGTGCCAGCCAACTCTATGGGACGGAGTATGGCTACACCTTC; CDR3 protein: CASQLYGTEYGYTF
J gene: TRBJ1-5; D gene: -; clone size: few; V gene: TRBV20-1; CDR3 DNA: TGCAGTGCTAGTCCCCAATCTGGCAATCAGCCCCAGCATTTT; CDR3 protein: CSASPQSGNQPQHF
J gene: TRBJ2-7; D gene: TRBD1; clone size: -; V gene: TRBV7-9; CDR3 DNA: TGTGCCAGCAGCACAACCGGGACAGCAACCTACGAGCAGTACTTC; CDR3 protein: CASSTTGTATYEQYF
J gene: TRBJ2-7; D gene: TRBD2; clone size: -; V gene: TRBV5-4; CDR3 DNA: TGTGCCAGCAGCTCCGGGACTAGCGCTTCCTACGAGCAGTACTTC; CDR3 protein: CASSSGTSASYEQYF
J gene: TRBJ1-2; D gene: TRBD1; clone size: -; V gene: TRBV30; CDR3 DNA: TGTGCCTGGGGGAGGGACAGGGTTTTTTCGGGGTATGGCTACACCTTC; CDR3 protein: CAWGRDRVFSGYGYTF
J gene: TRBJ1-2; D gene: -; clone size: -; V gene: TRBV19; CDR3 DNA: TGTGCCAGTAGTATGAGGGGGGGGTATGGCTACACCTTC; CDR3 protein: CASSMRGGYGYTF
J gene: TRBJ1-5; D gene: -; clone size: -; V gene: TRBV20-1; CDR3 DNA: TGCAGTGCTAGACAGGGCAGTAGCAATCAGCCCCAGCATTTT; CDR3 protein: CSARQGSSNQPQHF
J gene: TRBJ2-5; D gene: -; clone size: few; V gene: TRBV2; CDR3 DNA: TGTGCCAGCACCCAGATGACAGTAGGAGAGACCCAGTACTTC; CDR3 protein: CASTQMTVGETQYF
J gene: TRBJ2-5; D gene: TRBD2; clone size: -; V gene: TRBV6-1; CDR3 DNA: TGTGCCAGCACCGCTAGCGGGGGGGCAGGAGAGACCCAGTACTTC; CDR3 protein: CASTASGGAGETQYF
J gene: TRBJ1-1; D gene: -; clone size: -; V gene: TRBV10-3; CDR3 DNA: TGTGCCATCAGTGTTGGGGCGGGGGGACGTCAGAACACTGAAGCTTTCTTT; CDR3 protein: CAISVGAGGRQNTEAFF
J gene: TRBJ2-5; D gene: -; clone size: few; V gene: TRBV11-3; CDR3 DNA: TGTGCCAGCAGCCGCGGACAGAAAGAGACCCAGTACTTC; CDR3 protein: CASSRGQKETQYF
J gene: TRBJ1-3; D gene: -; clone size: -; V gene: TRBV30; CDR3 DNA: TGTGCCTGGAACCTAGGAGGAAACACCATATATTTT; CDR3 protein: CAWNLGGNTIYF
J gene: TRBJ1-2; D gene: -; clone size: -; V gene: TRBV4-1; CDR3 DNA: TGCGCCAGCAGCCAAGAACAGGGCCATAGCTATGGCTACACCTTC; CDR3 protein: CASSQEQGHSYGYTF
J gene: TRBJ2-1; D gene: -; clone size: once; V gene: TRBV21-1; CDR3 DNA: TGTGCCAGCATATCAAGAGGGGGGGACACCTACAATGAGCAGTTCTTC; CDR3 protein: CASISRGGDTYNEQFF
J gene: TRBJ1-2; D gene: -; clone size: -; V gene: TRBV19; CDR3 DNA: TGTGCCAGTAGTTTAGGTAACTATGGCTACACCTTC; CDR3 protein: CASSLGNYGYTF
J gene: TRBJ2-2; D gene: TRBD1; clone size: few; V gene: TRBV6-1; CDR3 DNA: TGTGCCAGCAGGCCCGACAGGGGGGTCACCGGGGAGCTGTTTTTT; CDR3 protein: CASRPDRGVTGELFF
J gene: TRBJ2-7; D gene: TRBD1; clone size: -; V gene: TRBV10-2; CDR3 DNA: TGCGCCAGCAGTGAACATGAGTGGGGACAGGGTATCCACGAGCAGTACTTC; CDR3 protein: CASSEHEWGQGIHEQYF
J gene: TRBJ2-3; D gene: TRBD2; clone size: -; V gene: TRBV2; CDR3 DNA: TGTGCCAGCACACAACCGGGGCTAGCGGGGAAAAACGGTACGCAGTATTTT; CDR3 protein: CASTQPGLAGKNGTQYF
J gene: TRBJ2-3; D gene: -; clone size: -; V gene: TRBV5-1; CDR3 DNA: TGCGCCAGCAGCTTGGAGGGGGGTGCCCGGTATCCAGATACGCAGTATTTT; CDR3 protein: CASSLEGGARYPDTQYF
J gene: TRBJ2-5; D gene: TRBD1; clone size: -; V gene: TRBV11-3; CDR3 DNA: TGTGCCAACAGCCAACTCGGGACAGGAGAGCAAGAGACCCAGTACTTC; CDR3 protein: CANSQLGTGEQETQYF
J gene: TRBJ1-1; D gene: -; clone size: -; V gene: TRBV6-1; CDR3 DNA: TGTGCCAGCACCTCCCGTGGAGGGACCTTCATGAACACTGAAGCTTTCTTT; CDR3 protein: CASTSRGGTFMNTEAFF
J gene: TRBJ2-2; D gene: -; clone size: -; V gene: TRBV20-1; CDR3 DNA: TGCAGTGCTCCCAATCCTCTAGGGACCGGGGAGCTGTTTTTT; CDR3 protein: CSAPNPLGTGELFF
J gene: TRBJ2-5; D gene: -; clone size: medium-sized; V gene: TRBV5-5; CDR3 DNA: TGTGCCAGCATCCTCACCGGGGGCAATCAGGAGACCCAGTACTTC; CDR3 protein: CASILTGGNQETQYF
J gene: TRBJ2-1; D gene: TRBD1; clone size: few; V gene: TRBV10-3; CDR3 DNA: TGTGCCATCAGCGGGGACAGGGGATCCTACAATGAGCAGTTCTTC; CDR3 protein: CAISGDRGSYNEQFF
J gene: TRBJ2-7; D gene: -; clone size: -; V gene: TRBV6-5; CDR3 DNA: TGTGCCAGCAGTTACCTGGCCGAGCAGTACTTC; CDR3 protein: CASSYLAEQYF
J gene: TRBJ2-7; D gene: TRBD2; clone size: few; V gene: TRBV7-9; CDR3 DNA: TGTGCCAGCAGCTTAGGGGGGGGGTTCTCCTACGAGCAGTACTTC; CDR3 protein: CASSLGGGFSYEQYF
J gene: TRBJ2-5; D gene: TRBD1; clone size: few; V gene: TRBV4-2; CDR3 DNA: TGTGCCAGCAGCCAAGGGGAGGGGACAGGGTCCTTCCGTTTTCAAGAGACCCAGTACTTC; CDR3 protein: CASSQGEGTGSFRFQETQYF
J gene: TRBJ1-1; D gene: -; clone size: -; V gene: TRBV5-6; CDR3 DNA: TGTGCCAGCAGCACCACCCGGGGCGGTGAAGCTTTCTTT; CDR3 protein: CASSTTRGGEAFF
J gene: TRBJ1-1; D gene: TRBD1; clone size: -; V gene: TRBV12-3/TRBV12-4; CDR3 DNA: TGTGCCAGCAGCCCTCTCGGGACAGGCTCCACTGAAGCTTTCTTT; CDR3 protein: CASSPLGTGSTEAFF
J gene: TRBJ2-5; D gene: TRBD1; clone size: -; V gene: TRBV6-1; CDR3 DNA: TGTGCCAGCACTCCTCGACAGGGGAGAGAGACCCAGTACTTC; CDR3 protein: CASTPRQGRETQYF
J gene: TRBJ2-7; D gene: TRBD2; clone size: -; V gene: TRBV27; CDR3 DNA: TGTGCCAGCAGTCCTTACGCCCGGGGCTCCCTAGCGGGGGGCTCCTACGAGCAGTACTTC; CDR3 protein: CASSPYARGSLAGGSYEQYF
J gene: TRBJ1-5; D gene: TRBD1; clone size: few; V gene: TRBV15; CDR3 DNA: TGTGCCACCAGCCCAGGGGGTCCCAATCAGCCCCAGCATTTT; CDR3 protein: CATSPGGPNQPQHF